This TCR beta chain was sequenced during a study of blood T cell repertoires in COVID-19. Across the study: Sites across the United States, Italy and Spain contributed samples from acute and convalescent COVID-19. From T cells, B-cell-depleted T cells, or PBMCs came the material, which was cDNA or gDNA.

Enrollment of patients from Seattle took place during active infection, with longitudinal follow-up. TCRdb keeps only in-frame clones here, not all; method: immunoSEQ multiplex PCR. The sample has a few hundred thousand clones; 90% are singletons. Germline V gives CDR1 SGDLS, CDR2 YYNGEE. Germline trimming cut 4 bases from V and 9 bases from J; bases unmatched to any gene: 12. This CDR3 comprises 15 residues. Input material: peripheral blood. This clonotype was sampled from a woman in her 30s with COVID-19, enrolled during active disease. This rearrangement joins TRBV9 to TRBJ2-1, with 8 bases matching TRBD1. The DNA of the CDR3 is TGTGCCAGCAGCCAAAAAGGACAGGGCTATACTGAGCAGTTCTTC. Translated: CASSQKGQGYTEQFF.